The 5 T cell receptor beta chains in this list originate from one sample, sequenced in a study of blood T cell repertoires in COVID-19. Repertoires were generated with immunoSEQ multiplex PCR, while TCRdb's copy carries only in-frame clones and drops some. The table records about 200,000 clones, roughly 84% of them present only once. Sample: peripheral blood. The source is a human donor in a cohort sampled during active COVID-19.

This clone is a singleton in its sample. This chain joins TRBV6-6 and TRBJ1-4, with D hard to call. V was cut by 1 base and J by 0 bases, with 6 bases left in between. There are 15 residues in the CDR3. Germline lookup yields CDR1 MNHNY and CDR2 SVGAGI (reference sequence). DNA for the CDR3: TGTGCCAGCAGTTACTTCTTCGCAACTAATGAAAAACTGTTTTTT. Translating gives CASSYFFATNEKLFF.

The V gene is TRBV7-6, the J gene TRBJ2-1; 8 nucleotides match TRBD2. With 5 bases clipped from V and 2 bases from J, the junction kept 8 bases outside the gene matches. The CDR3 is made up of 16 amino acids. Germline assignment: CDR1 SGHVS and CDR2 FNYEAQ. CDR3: CASSPGAGAAYNEQFF. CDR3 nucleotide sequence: TGTGCCAGCAGCCCGGGAGCGGGAGCGGCCTACAATGAGCAGTTCTTC. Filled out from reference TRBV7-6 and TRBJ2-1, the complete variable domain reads GAGVSQSPRYKVTKRGQDVALRCDPISGHVSLYWYRQALGQGPEFLTYFNYEAQQDKSGLPNDRFSAERPEGSISTLTIQRTEQRDSAMYRCASSPGAGAAYNEQFFGPGTRLTVL.

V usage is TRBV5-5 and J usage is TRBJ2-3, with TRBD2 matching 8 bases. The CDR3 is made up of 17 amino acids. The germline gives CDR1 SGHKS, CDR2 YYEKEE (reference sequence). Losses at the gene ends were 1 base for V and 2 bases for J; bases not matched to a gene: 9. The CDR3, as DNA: TGTGCCAGCAGCTTGATACTCACTAGCGGTACCACAGATACGCAGTATTTT. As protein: CASSLILTSGTTDTQYF.

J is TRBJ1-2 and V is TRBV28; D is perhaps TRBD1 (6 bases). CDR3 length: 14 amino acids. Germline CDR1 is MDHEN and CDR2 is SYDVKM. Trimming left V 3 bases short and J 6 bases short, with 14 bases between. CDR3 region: CASSFWGTQNGYTF. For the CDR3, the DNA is TGTGCCAGCAGTTTTTGGGGGACACAGAATGGCTACACCTTC.

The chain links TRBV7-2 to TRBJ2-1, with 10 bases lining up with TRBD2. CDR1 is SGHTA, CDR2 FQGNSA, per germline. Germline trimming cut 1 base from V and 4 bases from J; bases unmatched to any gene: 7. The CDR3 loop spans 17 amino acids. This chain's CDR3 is CASSLGPSSGGYNEQFF. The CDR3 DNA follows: TGTGCCAGCAGCTTAGGGCCATCTAGCGGGGGTTACAATGAGCAGTTCTTC. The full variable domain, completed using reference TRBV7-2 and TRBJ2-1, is GAGVSQSPSNKVTEKGKDVELRCDPISGHTALYWYRQSLGQGLEFLIYFQGNSAPDKSGLPSDRFSAERTGGSVSTLTIQRTQQEDSAVYLCASSLGPSSGGYNEQFFGPGTRLTVL.